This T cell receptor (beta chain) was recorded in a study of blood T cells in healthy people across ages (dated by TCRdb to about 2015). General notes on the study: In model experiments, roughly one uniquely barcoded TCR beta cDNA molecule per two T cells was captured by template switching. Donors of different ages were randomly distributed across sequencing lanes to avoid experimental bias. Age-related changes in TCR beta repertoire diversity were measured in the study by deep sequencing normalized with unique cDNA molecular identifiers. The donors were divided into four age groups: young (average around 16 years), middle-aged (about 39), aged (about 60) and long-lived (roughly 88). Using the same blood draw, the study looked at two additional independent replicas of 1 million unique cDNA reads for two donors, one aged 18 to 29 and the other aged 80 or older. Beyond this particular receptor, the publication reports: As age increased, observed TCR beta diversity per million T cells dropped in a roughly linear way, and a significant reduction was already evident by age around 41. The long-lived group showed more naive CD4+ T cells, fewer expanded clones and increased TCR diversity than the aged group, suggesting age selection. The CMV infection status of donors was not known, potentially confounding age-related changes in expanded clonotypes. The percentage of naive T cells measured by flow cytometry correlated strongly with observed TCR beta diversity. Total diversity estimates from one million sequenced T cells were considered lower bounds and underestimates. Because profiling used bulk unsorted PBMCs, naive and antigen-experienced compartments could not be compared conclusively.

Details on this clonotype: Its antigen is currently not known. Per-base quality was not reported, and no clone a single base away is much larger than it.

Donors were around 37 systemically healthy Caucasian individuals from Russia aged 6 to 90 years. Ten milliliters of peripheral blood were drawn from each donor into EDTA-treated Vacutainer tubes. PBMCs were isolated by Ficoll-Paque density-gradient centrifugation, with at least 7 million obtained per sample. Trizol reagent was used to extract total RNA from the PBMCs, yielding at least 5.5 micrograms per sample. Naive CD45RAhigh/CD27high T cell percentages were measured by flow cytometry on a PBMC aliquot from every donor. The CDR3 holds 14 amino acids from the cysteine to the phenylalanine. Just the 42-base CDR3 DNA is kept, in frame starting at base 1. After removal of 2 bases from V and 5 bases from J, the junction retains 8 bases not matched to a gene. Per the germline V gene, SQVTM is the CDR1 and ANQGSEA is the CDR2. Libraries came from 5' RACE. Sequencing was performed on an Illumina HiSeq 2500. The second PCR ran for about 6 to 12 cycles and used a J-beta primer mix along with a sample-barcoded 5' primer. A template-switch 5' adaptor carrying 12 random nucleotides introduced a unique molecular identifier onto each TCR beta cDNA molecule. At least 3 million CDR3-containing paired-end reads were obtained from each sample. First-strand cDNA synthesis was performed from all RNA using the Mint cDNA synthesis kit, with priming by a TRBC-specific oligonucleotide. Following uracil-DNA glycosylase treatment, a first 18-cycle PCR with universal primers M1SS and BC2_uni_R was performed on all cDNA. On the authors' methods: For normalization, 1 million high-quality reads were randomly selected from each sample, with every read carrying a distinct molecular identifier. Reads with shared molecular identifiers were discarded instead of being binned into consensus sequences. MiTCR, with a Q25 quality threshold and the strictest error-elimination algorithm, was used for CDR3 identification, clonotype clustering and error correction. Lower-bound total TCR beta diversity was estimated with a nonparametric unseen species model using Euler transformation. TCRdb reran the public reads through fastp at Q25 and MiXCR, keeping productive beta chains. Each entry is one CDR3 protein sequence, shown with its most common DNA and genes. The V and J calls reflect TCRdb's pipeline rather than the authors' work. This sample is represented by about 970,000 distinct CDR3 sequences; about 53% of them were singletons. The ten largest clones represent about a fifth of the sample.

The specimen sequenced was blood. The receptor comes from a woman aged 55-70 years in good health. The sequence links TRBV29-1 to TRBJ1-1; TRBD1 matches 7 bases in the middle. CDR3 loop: CSVEQGESGTEAFF. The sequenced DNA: TGCAGCGTTGAACAGGGGGAGAGCGGGACTGAAGCTTTCTTT. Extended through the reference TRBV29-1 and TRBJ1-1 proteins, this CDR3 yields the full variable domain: SAVISQKPSRDICQRGTSLTIQCQVDSQVTMMFWYRQQPGQSLTLIATANQGSEATYESGFVIDKFPISRPNLTFSTLTVSNMSPEDSSIYLCSVEQGESGTEAFFGQGTRLTVV.